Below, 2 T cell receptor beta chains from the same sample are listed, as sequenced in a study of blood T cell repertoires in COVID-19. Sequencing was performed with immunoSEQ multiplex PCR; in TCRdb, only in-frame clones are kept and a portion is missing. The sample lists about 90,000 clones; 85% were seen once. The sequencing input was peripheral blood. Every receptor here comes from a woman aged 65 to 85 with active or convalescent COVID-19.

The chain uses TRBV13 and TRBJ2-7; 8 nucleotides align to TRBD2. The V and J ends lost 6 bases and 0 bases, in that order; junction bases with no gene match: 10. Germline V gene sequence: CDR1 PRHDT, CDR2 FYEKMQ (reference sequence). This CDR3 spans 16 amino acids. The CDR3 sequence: CASSRPSGGSSYEQYF. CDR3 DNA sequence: TGTGCCAGCAGTAGACCCAGCGGGGGAAGCTCCTACGAGCAGTACTTC.

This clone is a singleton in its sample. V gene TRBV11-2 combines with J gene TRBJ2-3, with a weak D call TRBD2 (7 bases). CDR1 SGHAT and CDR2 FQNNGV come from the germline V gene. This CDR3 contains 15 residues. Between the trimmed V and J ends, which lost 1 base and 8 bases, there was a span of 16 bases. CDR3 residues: CASSLAGGPGGTQYF. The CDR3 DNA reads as TGTGCCAGCAGCTTAGCGGGGGGCCCCGGCGGTACGCAGTATTTT.